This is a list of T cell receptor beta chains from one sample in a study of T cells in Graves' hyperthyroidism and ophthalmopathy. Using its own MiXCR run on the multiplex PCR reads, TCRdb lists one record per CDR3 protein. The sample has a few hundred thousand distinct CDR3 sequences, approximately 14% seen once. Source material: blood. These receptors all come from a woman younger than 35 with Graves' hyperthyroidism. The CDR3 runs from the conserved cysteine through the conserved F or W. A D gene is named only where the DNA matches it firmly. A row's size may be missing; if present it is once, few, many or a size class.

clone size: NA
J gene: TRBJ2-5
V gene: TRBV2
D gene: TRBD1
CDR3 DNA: TGTGCCAACGGACCGGGACAGGGGGCCGCGGAGACCCAGTACTTC
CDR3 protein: CANGPGQGAAETQYF

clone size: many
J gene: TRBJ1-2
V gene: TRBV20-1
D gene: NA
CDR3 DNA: TGCAGTGCTGGGCGGGGAAACTATGGCTACACCTTC
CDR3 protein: CSAGRGNYGYTF

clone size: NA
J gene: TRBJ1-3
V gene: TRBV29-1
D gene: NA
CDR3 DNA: TGCAGCGTGTCACAGGGAAACACCATATATTTT
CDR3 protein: CSVSQGNTIYF

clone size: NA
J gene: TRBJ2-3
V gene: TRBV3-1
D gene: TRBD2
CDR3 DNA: TGTGCCAGCAGCCAAGAGACGCTAGCGGACCTGGCAGATACGCAGTATTTT
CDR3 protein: CASSQETLADLADTQYF

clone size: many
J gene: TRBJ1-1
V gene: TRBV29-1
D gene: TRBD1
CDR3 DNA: TGCAGCGTTCGAGGACAGGGTCGAACTGAAGCTTTCTTT
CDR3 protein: CSVRGQGRTEAFF

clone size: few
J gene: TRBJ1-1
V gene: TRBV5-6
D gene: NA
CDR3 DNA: TGTGCCGGCAGCTCCCTATTGGACGGAAACACTGAAGCTTTCTTT
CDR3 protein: CAGSSLLDGNTEAFF

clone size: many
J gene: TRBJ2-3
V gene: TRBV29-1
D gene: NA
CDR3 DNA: TGCAGCGTTGTTGGTGGGGATAGAGCAGATACGCAGTATTTT
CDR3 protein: CSVVGGDRADTQYF

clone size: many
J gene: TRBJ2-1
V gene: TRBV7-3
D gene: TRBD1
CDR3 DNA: TGTGCCAGCAGAAACAGGGGCGCCCCCCCCTACAATGAGCAGTTCTTC
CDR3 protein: CASRNRGAPPYNEQFF

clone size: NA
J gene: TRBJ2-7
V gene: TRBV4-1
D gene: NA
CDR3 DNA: TGCGCCAGCAGCCAACTTGAGTCCCGATCCTACGAGCAGTACTTC
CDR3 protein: CASSQLESRSYEQYF

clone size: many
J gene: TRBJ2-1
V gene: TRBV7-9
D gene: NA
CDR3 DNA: TGTGCCAGCAGCTTAGCTAGCGGTAGCTCCTACAATGAGCAGTTCTTC
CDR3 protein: CASSLASGSSYNEQFF

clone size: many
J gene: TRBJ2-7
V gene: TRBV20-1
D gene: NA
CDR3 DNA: TGCAGTGCTAGAGGACCCCCTGGGCAGTACTTC
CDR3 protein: CSARGPPGQYF

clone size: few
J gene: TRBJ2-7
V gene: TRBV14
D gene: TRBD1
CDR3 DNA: TGTGCCAGCAGGAACGGACAGGGATCGACCTACGAGCAGTACTTC
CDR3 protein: CASRNGQGSTYEQYF

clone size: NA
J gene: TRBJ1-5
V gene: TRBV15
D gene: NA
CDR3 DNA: TGTGCCACCAGCTACCGTGATCAGCCCCAGCATTTT
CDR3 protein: CATSYRDQPQHF

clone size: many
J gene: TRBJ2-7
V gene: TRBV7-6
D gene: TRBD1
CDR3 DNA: TGTGCCAGCAGCCCTTGGGACAGGGCGGGCGAGCAGTACTTC
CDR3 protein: CASSPWDRAGEQYF

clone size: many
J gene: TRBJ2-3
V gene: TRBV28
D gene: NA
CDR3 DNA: TGTGCCAGCAGTTACGCGGGCCAGGGGGCGGGGGGCCTTAATACGCAGTATTTT
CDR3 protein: CASSYAGQGAGGLNTQYF

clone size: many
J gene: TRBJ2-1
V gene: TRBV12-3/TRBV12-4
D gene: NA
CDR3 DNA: TGTGCCAGTTGGTCCAGCGGCCCTCGAGAGGAGCAGTTCTTC
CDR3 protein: CASWSSGPREEQFF

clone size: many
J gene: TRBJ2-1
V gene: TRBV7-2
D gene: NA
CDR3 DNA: TGTGCCAGCAGCTTGATGGAAGGGTACAATGAGCAGTTCTTC
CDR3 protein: CASSLMEGYNEQFF

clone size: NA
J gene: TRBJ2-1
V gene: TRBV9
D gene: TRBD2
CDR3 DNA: TGTGCCAGCAGCCGGGGGACTAGCGGGAGTAGTGAGCAGTTCTTC
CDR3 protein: CASSRGTSGSSEQFF

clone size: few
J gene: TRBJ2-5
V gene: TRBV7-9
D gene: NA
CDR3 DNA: TGTGCCAGCAGCTTAGCCCTCTCCGGGACCCAGTACTTC
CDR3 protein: CASSLALSGTQYF

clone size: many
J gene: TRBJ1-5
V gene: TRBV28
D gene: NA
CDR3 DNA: TGTGCCAGCAGTTATTTATACAGCATCGATCAGCCCCAGCATTTT
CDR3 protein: CASSYLYSIDQPQHF

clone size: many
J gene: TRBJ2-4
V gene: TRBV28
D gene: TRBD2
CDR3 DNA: TGTGCCAGCAGTCCGGGGACTAGCGGGATATCTCCCGCCAAAAACATTCAGTACTTC
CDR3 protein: CASSPGTSGISPAKNIQYF

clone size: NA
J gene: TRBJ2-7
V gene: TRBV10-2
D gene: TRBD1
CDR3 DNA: TGCGCCACCAAAACAGGGGGCGACGAGCAGTACTTC
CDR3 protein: CATKTGGDEQYF

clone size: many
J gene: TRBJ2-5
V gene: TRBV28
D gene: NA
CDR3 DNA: TGTGCCAGCAGTTTATTTTCGGGGGTCCAAGAGACCCAGTACTTC
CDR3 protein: CASSLFSGVQETQYF

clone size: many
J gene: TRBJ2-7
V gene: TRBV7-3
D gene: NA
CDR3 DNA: TGTGCCAGCAGCGCGACCGGGACGGGATCCTACGAGCAGTACTTC
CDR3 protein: CASSATGTGSYEQYF

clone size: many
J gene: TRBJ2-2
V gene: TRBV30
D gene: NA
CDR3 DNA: TGTGCCTGGAGTAAGGGTTGGACCGGGGAGCTGTTTTTT
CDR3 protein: CAWSKGWTGELFF

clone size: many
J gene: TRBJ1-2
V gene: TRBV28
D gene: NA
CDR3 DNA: TGTGCCAGCAGTTTAGCCCGGGAGTGGGGGGGCTACACCTTC
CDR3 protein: CASSLAREWGGYTF

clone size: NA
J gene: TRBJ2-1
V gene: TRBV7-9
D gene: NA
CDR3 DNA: TGTGCCAGCAGCTTAGGTGCAGGGGGGGACAATGAGCAGTTCTTC
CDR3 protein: CASSLGAGGDNEQFF

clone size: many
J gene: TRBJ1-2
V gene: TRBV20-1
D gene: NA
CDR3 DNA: TGCAGTGCTAGGGCGCCGGGATTTTCCCCTTATGGCTACACCTTC
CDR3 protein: CSARAPGFSPYGYTF

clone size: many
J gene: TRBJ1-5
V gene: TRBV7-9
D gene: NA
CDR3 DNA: TGTGCCAGCAGCAGTACAGGGAGCAATCAGCCCCAGCATTTT
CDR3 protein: CASSSTGSNQPQHF

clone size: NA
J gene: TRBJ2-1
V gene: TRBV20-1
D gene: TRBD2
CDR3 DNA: TGCAGTGCCAGCGCTAGCGGGAGCTCCTACAATGAGCAGTTCTTC
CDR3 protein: CSASASGSSYNEQFF

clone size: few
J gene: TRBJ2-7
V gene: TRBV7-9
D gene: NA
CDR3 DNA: TGTGCCAGCAGCCCCATAGGGGGAACCTACTACGAGCAGTACTTC
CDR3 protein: CASSPIGGTYYEQYF

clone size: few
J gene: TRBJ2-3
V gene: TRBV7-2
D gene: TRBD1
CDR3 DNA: TGTGCCAGCAGCTCGACTATCTGGACAGGCCGCACAGATACGCAGTATTTT
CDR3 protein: CASSSTIWTGRTDTQYF

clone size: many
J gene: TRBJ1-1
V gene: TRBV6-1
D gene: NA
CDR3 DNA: TGTGCCAGCAGTTTGACTATGCGGACTGAAGCTTTCTTT
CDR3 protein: CASSLTMRTEAFF

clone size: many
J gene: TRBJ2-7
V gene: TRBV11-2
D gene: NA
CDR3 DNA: TGTGCCAGCAGCTCACTCACGGGTTTCTACGAGCAGTACTTC
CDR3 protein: CASSSLTGFYEQYF

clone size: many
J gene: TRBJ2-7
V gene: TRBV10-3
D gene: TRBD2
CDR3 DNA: TGTGCCATCAGTGAGTCGGGCTTGGGGGGGGAGCAGTACTTC
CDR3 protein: CAISESGLGGEQYF

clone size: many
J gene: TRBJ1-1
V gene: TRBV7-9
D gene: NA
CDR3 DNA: TGTGCCAGCAGCTACCAAACAGGGCGGACTGAAGCTTTCTTT
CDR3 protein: CASSYQTGRTEAFF

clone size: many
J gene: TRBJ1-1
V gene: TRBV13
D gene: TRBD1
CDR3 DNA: TGTGCCAGCAGCTTACTGACAGGGAAGAACACTGAAGCTTTCTTT
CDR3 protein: CASSLLTGKNTEAFF

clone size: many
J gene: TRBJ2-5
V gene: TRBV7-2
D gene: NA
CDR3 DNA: TGTGCCAGCAGCTCACTTGGGGGTCGAGGGACCCAGTACTTC
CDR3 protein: CASSSLGGRGTQYF

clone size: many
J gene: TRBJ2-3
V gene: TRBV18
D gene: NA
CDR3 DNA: TGTGCCAGCTCACCATCTATAACAGATACGCAGTATTTT
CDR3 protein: CASSPSITDTQYF

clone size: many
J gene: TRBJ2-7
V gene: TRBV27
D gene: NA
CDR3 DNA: TGTGCCAGCAGTTCCCGGGTCCACGAGCAGTACTTC
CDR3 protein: CASSSRVHEQYF

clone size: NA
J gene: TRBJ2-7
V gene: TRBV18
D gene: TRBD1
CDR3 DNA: TGTGCCAGCTCACCATCGACAGGGGCTCGGGAGCAGTACTTC
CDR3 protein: CASSPSTGAREQYF

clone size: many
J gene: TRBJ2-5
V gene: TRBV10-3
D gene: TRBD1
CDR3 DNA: TGTGCCATCAGTGACCAATGGTCGGGGACAGGGGAGGAGACCCAGTACTTC
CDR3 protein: CAISDQWSGTGEETQYF

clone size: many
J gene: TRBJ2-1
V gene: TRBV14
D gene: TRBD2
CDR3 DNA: TGTGCCAGCAGCCAAGAAGAGGGACTAGCGGGAGCCAATGAGCAGTTCTTC
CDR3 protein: CASSQEEGLAGANEQFF

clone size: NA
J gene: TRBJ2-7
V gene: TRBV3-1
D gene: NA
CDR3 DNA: TGTGCCAGCAGCCAAGAGGTAGAGGCGTACGAGCAGTACTTC
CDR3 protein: CASSQEVEAYEQYF

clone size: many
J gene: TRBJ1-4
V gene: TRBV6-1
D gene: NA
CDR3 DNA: TGTGCCAGCAGCAGTATAGACAGTAATGAAAAACTGTTTTTT
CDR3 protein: CASSSIDSNEKLFF

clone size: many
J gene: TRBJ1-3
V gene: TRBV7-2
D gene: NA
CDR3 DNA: TGTGCCAGCAGCCCGCAGGCGGGGGGCTTTGGAAACACCATATATTTT
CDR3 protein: CASSPQAGGFGNTIYF

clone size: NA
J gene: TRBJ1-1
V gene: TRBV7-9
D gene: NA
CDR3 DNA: TGTGCCAGCAGCCCAACCTCGGGACAACAGAACACTGAAGCTTTCTTT
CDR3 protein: CASSPTSGQQNTEAFF

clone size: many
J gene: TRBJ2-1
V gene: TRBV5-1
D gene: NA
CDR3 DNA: TGCGCCAGCAGCTTGGATCCAGCGAGCTCCTACAATGAGCAGTTCTTC
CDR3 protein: CASSLDPASSYNEQFF

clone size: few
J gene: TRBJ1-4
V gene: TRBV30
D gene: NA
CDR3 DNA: TGTGCCGGGGGGGGCATTAATGAAAAACTGTTTTTT
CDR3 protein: CAGGGINEKLFF